Here is one TCR beta chain with its context. The PCR employed 60 Vbeta primers together with 13 Jbeta primers. TCRdb's table, derived via immunoSEQ multiplex PCR, lists solely in-frame clones and lacks some. With 100,000 to 150,000 clones in the sample, the ten largest clones hold 1.5% to 2%. The record originates from a study of cytomegalovirus exposure and HLA in healthy donors. This CDR3 has 15 amino acids. Germline V gene lookup returns CDR1 WSHSY and CDR2 SAAADI. V lost 9 bases, J lost 2 bases, and 9 bases stayed unmatched. This rearrangement joins TRBV10-2 to TRBJ2-7; 11 nucleotides align to TRBD2. The TCR sequence derives from a young man in good health and CMV-seronegative. Sample: PBMCs. The CDR3 DNA reads TGCGCCAGTAACGCCGGGACTAGCGGTACCTACGAGCAGTACTTC. Translating gives CASNAGTSGTYEQYF.